One sample yielded the 16 T cell receptor beta chains listed below, sequenced in a study of blood T cell repertoires in COVID-19. Sequencing was performed with immunoSEQ multiplex PCR; in TCRdb, only in-frame clones are kept and a portion is missing. The sample shows about 140,000 clones, less than 90% of them seen only once. Sequenced input: PBMCs or T cells enriched from blood (not recorded which). These receptor sequences come from a man aged 40-50 years with acute COVID-19.

The chain couples TRBV9 to TRBJ2-7, with D perhaps matching TRBD1 (6 bases). CDR1 and CDR2 from the germline V gene are SGDLS and YYNGEE. V was trimmed by 3 bases and J by 0 bases, leaving 10 bases between them. CDR3 size: 14 residues. This chain's CDR3 is CASSETGSSYEQYF. In nucleotides, the CDR3 is TGTGCCAGCAGCGAAACAGGGAGCTCCTACGAGCAGTACTTC.

This clone was observed a single time. The chain recombines TRBV7-8 with TRBJ2-3; D not certain. The CDR3 has 12 amino acids. The V and J ends lost 6 bases and 6 bases respectively, with 10 bases between them. The germline V gene encodes CDR1 SGHVS and CDR2 FQNEAQ. The CDR3, as DNA: TGTGCCAGCAGGTCAGACGGGGATACGCAGTATTTT. Its protein is CASRSDGDTQYF. The full variable domain, completed using reference TRBV7-8 and TRBJ2-3, is GAGVSQSPRYKVAKRGQDVALRCDPISGHVSLFWYQQALGQGPEFLTYFQNEAQLDKSGLPSDRFFAERPEGSVSTLKIQRTQQEDSAVYLCASRSDGDTQYFGPGTRLTVL.

The rearrangement uses TRBV7-2 and TRBJ1-4; 10 bases line up with TRBD1. Germline CDR1 and CDR2: SGHTA and FQGNSA. V gave up 2 bases and J gave up 6 bases; unmatched junction bases: 3. The CDR3 has 15 amino acids. The CDR3 reads CASSLRGQGYEKLFF. CDR3 in DNA: TGTGCCAGCAGCTTAAGGGGACAGGGGTATGAAAAACTGTTTTTT.

The chain links TRBV15 to TRBJ2-2, with 12 bases that match TRBD2. This CDR3 has 19 residues. With 0 bases clipped from V and 5 bases from J, the junction kept 10 bases outside the gene matches. CDR1 is LNHNV and CDR2 is YYDKDF in the germline V gene (reference sequence). CDR3 sequence reads: CATSRDRLAGGPGTGELFF. CDR3 sequence (DNA): TGTGCCACCAGCAGAGATAGGCTAGCGGGAGGGCCGGGGACCGGGGAGCTGTTTTTT.

This chain links TRBV7-2 with TRBJ2-1; 7 positions match TRBD2. The CDR3 has 15 residues. V trimming: 3 bases; J trimming: 8 bases; junction bases outside the gene matches: 10. Looked up from germline, CDR1 is SGHTA and CDR2 is FQGNSA. For the CDR3, the DNA is TGTGCCAGCAGCTTTAAGAGATTGGCGGGAGATGAGCAGTTCTTC. Translated: CASSFKRLAGDEQFF.

The chain joins TRBV6-5 to TRBJ2-1; 9 nucleotides agree with TRBD2. The CDR3 loop spans 13 amino acids. The V gene's germline CDR1 is MNHEY and CDR2 SVGAGI. With V trimmed by 4 bases and J by 8 bases, 3 bases remained unmatched. The CDR3 sequence is CASSLGLADEQFF. CDR3 DNA: TGTGCCAGCAGTTTGGGACTAGCCGATGAGCAGTTCTTC.

This chain connects TRBV7-2 to TRBJ1-6; maybe TRBD1 (6 bases). This CDR3 is built from 14 residues. V was cut by 3 bases and J by 9 bases, with 12 bases left in between. Per germline, CDR1 SGHTA and CDR2 FQGNSA. CDR3 region: CASSFGGPVSPLHF. CDR3 nucleotide sequence: TGTGCCAGCAGCTTTGGGGGCCCAGTTTCACCCCTCCACTTT.

V usage is TRBV15 and J usage is TRBJ1-4; D is possibly TRBD1 (5 bases). Trimming stripped 3 bases from V and 7 bases from J, with 21 bases between. The CDR3 is 17 residues long. CDR1 LNHNV and CDR2 YYDKDF come from the germline V gene (reference sequence). The CDR3 sequence is CATSRGEATDGGEKLFF. The CDR3 bases are TGTGCCACCAGCAGGGGGGAGGCGACCGACGGCGGTGAAAAACTGTTTTTT.

The chain is built from TRBV28 and TRBJ1-5; 10 positions agree with TRBD1. From germline, CDR1 is MDHEN and CDR2 SYDVKM. V lost 6 bases to trimming and J lost 5 bases; unmatched junction nucleotides: 7. The CDR3 has 15 residues. For the CDR3, the DNA is TGTGCCAGCAGCCGGACAGGGGGACACGATCAGCCCCAGCATTTT. Its protein is CASSRTGGHDQPQHF.

V is TRBV5-4 and J is TRBJ1-2; 8 nucleotides agree with TRBD1. The CDR3 is 15 residues long. The germline gives CDR1 SGHNT, CDR2 YYREEE (reference sequence). Germline trimming cut 0 bases from V and 7 bases from J; bases unmatched to any gene: 8. CDR3 amino acids: CASSLETGAYSGYTF. Here the CDR3 DNA reads TGTGCCAGCAGCTTGGAGACAGGGGCCTATAGTGGCTACACCTTC.

V gene TRBV7-9 combines with J gene TRBJ2-5; D possibly corresponds to TRBD2 (5 bases). The CDR3 runs 14 residues. Trimming removed 8 bases at V and 0 bases at J, with 13 bases between. CDR1 is SEHNR and CDR2 is FQNEAQ in the germline V gene (reference sequence). The CDR3 sequence is CASLGSSDQETQYF. The CDR3 nucleotides read TGTGCCAGCCTAGGGAGCTCCGACCAAGAGACCCAGTACTTC.

This clone was seen a single time. The chain links TRBV10-3 to TRBJ2-7; 9 bases fit TRBD2. J was trimmed by 4 bases and V by 5 bases; bases with no gene match: 3. This CDR3 has 13 amino acids. Germline CDR1 and CDR2: ENHRY and SYGVKD. The CDR3 loop reads CAISLAGTYEQYF. CDR3 nucleotide sequence: TGTGCCATCAGTCTAGCGGGGACATACGAGCAGTACTTC.

This clone has only one observation. The J gene is TRBJ2-7, the V gene TRBV23-1; D not certain. TRBV23-1 is assigned to the ORF class and has an uncertain function. The V gene lost 7 bases and the J gene lost 2 bases, with 18 bases spanning the gap. The CDR3 contains 15 residues. CDR3 sequence (DNA): TGCGCCAGCACGCGATTTGTGAAGTCCACCTACGAGCAGTACTTC. It specifies CASTRFVKSTYEQYF.

V and J are TRBV7-6 and TRBJ2-7; 7 bases fit TRBD1. Per the germline V gene, CDR1 is SGHVS and CDR2 is FNYEAQ. The CDR3 is made up of 15 amino acids. Losses at the gene ends were 6 bases for V and 7 bases for J; bases not matched to a gene: 15. CDR3 region: CASSYQDRPSDEQYF. For the CDR3, the DNA is TGTGCCAGCAGTTACCAGGACAGGCCGTCGGATGAGCAGTACTTC.

V usage is TRBV6-5 and J usage is TRBJ2-7, with D hard to call. This CDR3 has 13 amino acids. CDR1 MNHEY and CDR2 SVGAGI come from the germline V gene. With 6 bases removed from V and 0 bases from J, the gap between germline ends came to 9 bases. The chain's CDR3 is CASSYSSSYEQYF. The CDR3 DNA reads TGTGCCAGCAGCTATAGCAGCTCCTACGAGCAGTACTTC.

The chain employs TRBV9 and TRBJ2-5, with D unresolved. This CDR3 is built from 13 residues. Germline V gene lookup returns CDR1 SGDLS and CDR2 YYNGEE. The germline V and J ends were trimmed by 0 bases and 4 bases, with 7 bases remaining between them. CDR3 coding DNA: TGTGCCAGCAGCGTAGCTCTAGGAGAGACCCAGTACTTC. Translated: CASSVALGETQYF. Variable domain in full (rest from reference TRBV9 and TRBJ2-5): DSGVTQTPKHLITATGQRVTLRCSPRSGDLSVYWYQQSLDQGLQFLIQYYNGEERAKGNILERFSAQQFPDLHSELNLSSLELGDSALYFCASSVALGETQYFGPGTRLLVL.